One sample yielded the 11 T cell receptor beta chains listed below, sequenced in a study of neoadjuvant nivolumab and ipilimumab in lung cancer. This table comes from immunoSEQ multiplex PCR, and its TCRdb copy is limited to in-frame clones, with some not included. This sample has 25,000 to 30,000 clones, with about 78% found just once. The source material was tumor tissue, sampled after neoadjuvant nivolumab, alone or with ipilimumab, at or shortly before surgery. The receptors derive from an adult with non-small cell lung cancer.

This chain uses TRBV5-5 with TRBJ1-6, with D maybe TRBD1 (5 bases). The CDR3 runs to 16 residues. V shed 3 bases and J shed 0 bases, with 10 bases lying between them. Germline lookup yields CDR1 SGHKS and CDR2 YYEKEE (reference sequence). In nucleotides, the CDR3 is TGTGCCAGCAGCTGGGACCGAAGCTCCTATAATTCACCCCTCCACTTT. Residues: CASSWDRSSYNSPLHF.

This chain links TRBV5-6 with TRBJ2-3, with TRBD2 identical over 8 bases. In germline, CDR1 is SGHDT, CDR2 YYEEEE. The CDR3 sequence is 16 residues long. Germline trimming cut 3 bases from V and 1 base from J; bases unmatched to any gene: 7. This chain's CDR3 is CASSSFGAGGTDTQYF. CDR3 coding DNA: TGTGCCAGCAGCTCCTTTGGAGCGGGAGGCACAGATACGCAGTATTTT.

This clone was counted once. A far bigger clonotype differs at one base, so this is likely a read error. The chain couples TRBV7-3 to TRBJ1-1; D is undetermined. V was cut by 3 bases and J by 0 bases, with 5 bases left in between. Germline CDR1 SGHTA, CDR2 FQGTGA. The length of the CDR3 is 13 residues. As DNA, the CDR3 is TGTGCCAGCAGCTTGGAGCTGAACACTGAAGCTTTCTTT. It is translated as CASSLELNTEAFF.

This chain connects TRBV5-4 to TRBJ2-2; 7 nucleotides match TRBD2. The CDR3 is 15 residues long. J lost 0 bases, V lost 4 bases, and 3 bases had no gene match. Per germline, CDR1 SGHNT and CDR2 YYREEE (reference sequence). The CDR3 coding sequence is TGTGCCAGCAGCCCGGGACTACCGAACACCGGGGAGCTGTTTTTT. This gives the protein CASSPGLPNTGELFF.

This chain links TRBV18 with TRBJ2-5, with D unresolved. Looked up from germline, CDR1 is KGHSH and CDR2 is LQKENI. This CDR3 region has 14 residues. Trimming took 4 bases from V and 5 from J, leaving 14 bases between them. CDR3 sequence: CASSLGLAQETQYF. CDR3 nucleotide sequence: TGTGCCAGCTCACTCGGGCTTGCCCAGGAGACCCAGTACTTC.

The chain is built from TRBV18 and TRBJ2-7; weak D call: TRBD1 (6 bases). The CDR3 has 17 residues. Germline CDR1 KGHSH, CDR2 LQKENI. Deletions cut 0 bases from V and 0 bases from J, with 15 bases between. Written as DNA, the CDR3 is TGTGCCAGCTCACCACCTACAGGCCAGGGGAACTCCTACGAGCAGTACTTC. Residues: CASSPPTGQGNSYEQYF.

J is TRBJ1-2 and V is TRBV16; a weak D match, TRBD1 (6 bases). The germline V gene has CDR1 KGHSY and CDR2 FQNENV. The CDR3 consists of 15 residues. Between the trimmed V and J ends, which lost 1 base and 0 bases, there was a span of 9 bases. The CDR3: CASSQWTETNYGYTF. The CDR3 DNA sequence: TGTGCCAGCAGCCAATGGACAGAAACTAACTATGGCTACACCTTC. Full variable domain (outside the CDR3, taken from reference TRBV16 and TRBJ1-2): GEEVAQTPKHLVRGEGQKAKLYCAPIKGHSYVFWYQQVLKNEFKFLISFQNENVFDETGMPKERFSAKCLPNSPCSLEIQATKLEDSAVYFCASSQWTETNYGYTFGSGTRLTVV.

The chain carries TRBV5-6 and TRBJ2-1; TRBD2 matches 10 bases. V gave up 2 bases and J gave up 4 bases; unmatched junction bases: 6. This CDR3 comprises 16 residues. Germline V gene lookup returns CDR1 SGHDT and CDR2 YYEEEE. The CDR3 DNA sequence: TGTGCCAGCAGCTTAGATCTGACTAGCGGGTACAATGAGCAGTTCTTC. Translation gives CASSLDLTSGYNEQFF.

This clone appeared once. The J gene is TRBJ1-2, the V gene TRBV5-1; 8 positions match TRBD1. V shed 4 bases, J shed 6 bases, and the junction held 5 bases outside the gene matches. Germline V gives CDR1 SGHRS, CDR2 YFSETQ. The CDR3 consists of 13 residues. This CDR3 is CASSPDREDGYTF. The CDR3 DNA reads as TGCGCCAGCAGCCCGGACAGGGAGGATGGCTACACCTTC.

This chain links TRBV6-1 with TRBJ1-2, with 7 bases aligning to TRBD1. In germline, CDR1 is MNHNS, CDR2 SASEGT. The CDR3 length is 13 residues. J gave up 3 bases and V 5 bases, and 3 bases lay outside the gene matches. The CDR3 loop reads CASSFGTDYGYTF. CDR3 bases: TGTGCCAGCAGTTTCGGGACAGACTATGGCTACACCTTC.

The chain carries TRBV5-1 and TRBJ2-1; 13 nucleotides line up with TRBD2. The CDR3 sequence is 14 residues long. The J segment lost 6 bases and the V segment lost 5 bases, leaving 2 bases of the junction unmatched. The germline CDR1 and CDR2 sequences are SGHRS and YFSETQ. The CDR3 protein is CASRWTSGGNEQFF. CDR3 sequence (DNA): TGCGCCAGCAGGTGGACTAGCGGGGGCAATGAGCAGTTCTTC.